This TCR beta chain is drawn from a study of T cell responses to AZD1222 COVID-19 vaccine. Points from the study as a whole: Researchers took repertoire samples only after the peak T cell response had come.

For this clone: Its antigen is not identified.

Profiled with immunoSEQ multiplex PCR; TCRdb holds only in-frame clones, not every one. The sample has about 140,000 clones; 90% to 95% are singletons. The CDR3 is 12 amino acids. Trimming took 7 bases from V and 4 from J, leaving 10 bases between them. Germline V gives CDR1 LNHDA, CDR2 SQIVND (reference sequence). Sequencing used peripheral blood, obtained after recovery from COVID-19. This rearrangement joins TRBV19 to TRBJ1-2; D call uncertain. This sequence was found in an adult who had recovered from COVID-19. CDR3 coding DNA: TGTGCCAGTAAGGCAGAAAGCTATGGCTACACCTTC. It translates to CASKAESYGYTF.